The rows below give T cell receptor beta chains drawn from one sample of a study of beta chain features in type 1 diabetes. Sequenced by immunoSEQ multiplex PCR; TCRdb stores in-frame clones only, minus some. The repertoire holds under 250,000 clones, with about 26% as singletons. Input material: central memory CD4+ T cells from blood. Receptors originate from a man in his thirties or forties in good health. Both conserved end residues are part of each CDR3. Fields, in order: J gene, D gene, clone size, V gene, CDR3 protein, CDR3 DNA. D genes are given only for firm matches. Clone size is stated in some rows and not others, as once, few, many or a class when expanded.

j_gene: TRBJ2-5; d_gene: -; abundance: -; v_gene: TRBV6-1; CDR3aa: CASSEGITGQQTQYF; CDR3nt: TGTGCCAGCAGTGAAGGAATTACAGGGCAACAGACCCAGTACTTC
j_gene: TRBJ2-3; d_gene: TRBD2; abundance: -; v_gene: TRBV18; CDR3aa: CASSPQRDTDTQYF; CDR3nt: TGTGCCAGCTCACCTCAGCGGGACACAGATACGCAGTATTTT
j_gene: TRBJ2-4; d_gene: -; abundance: -; v_gene: TRBV19; CDR3aa: CASSPLAGPKNIQYF; CDR3nt: TGTGCCAGTAGCCCTTTGGCCGGACCCAAAAACATTCAGTACTTC
j_gene: TRBJ2-2; d_gene: -; abundance: -; v_gene: TRBV5-6; CDR3aa: CASSLRGELFF; CDR3nt: TGTGCCAGCAGCTTGCGCGGGGAGCTGTTTTTT
j_gene: TRBJ1-5; d_gene: TRBD1; abundance: -; v_gene: TRBV5-1; CDR3aa: CASSLDGQGNQPQHF; CDR3nt: TGCGCCAGCAGCTTGGACGGACAGGGAAATCAGCCCCAGCATTTT
j_gene: TRBJ2-4; d_gene: -; abundance: -; v_gene: TRBV2; CDR3aa: CASSDEDIQYF; CDR3nt: TGTGCCAGCAGTGACGAGGACATTCAGTACTTC
j_gene: TRBJ2-5; d_gene: TRBD1; abundance: -; v_gene: TRBV28; CDR3aa: CASRRQGPQQTQYF; CDR3nt: TGTGCCAGCAGGAGACAGGGGCCCCAGCAGACCCAGTACTTC
j_gene: TRBJ2-3; d_gene: -; abundance: -; v_gene: TRBV10-3; CDR3aa: CATGGQYRDTQYF; CDR3nt: TGTGCCACCGGGGGTCAGTACCGAGATACGCAGTATTTT
j_gene: TRBJ2-1; d_gene: -; abundance: few; v_gene: TRBV6-6; CDR3aa: CASRGLYNEQFF; CDR3nt: TGTGCCAGCAGGGGCCTATACAATGAGCAGTTCTTC
j_gene: TRBJ2-7; d_gene: -; abundance: -; v_gene: TRBV5-1; CDR3aa: CASSLRQGGWEQYF; CDR3nt: TGCGCCAGCAGCTTACGACAAGGGGGTTGGGAGCAGTACTTC
j_gene: TRBJ1-1; d_gene: -; abundance: -; v_gene: TRBV29-1; CDR3aa: CSVEPVRGGAGNTEAFF; CDR3nt: TGCAGCGTTGAGCCCGTGAGGGGGGGCGCAGGGAACACTGAAGCTTTCTTT
j_gene: TRBJ2-7; d_gene: -; abundance: many; v_gene: TRBV7-9; CDR3aa: CASSPQYEQYF; CDR3nt: TGTGCCAGCAGCCCTCAATACGAGCAGTACTTC
j_gene: TRBJ2-7; d_gene: -; abundance: many; v_gene: TRBV5-1; CDR3aa: CASSYQGRGDEQYF; CDR3nt: TGCGCCAGCAGTTACCAGGGACGGGGCGACGAGCAGTACTTC
j_gene: TRBJ1-5; d_gene: -; abundance: -; v_gene: TRBV18; CDR3aa: CASSPDGGLTQHF; CDR3nt: TGTGCCAGCTCACCGGACGGGGGTCTAACCCAGCATTTT
j_gene: TRBJ2-4; d_gene: TRBD1; abundance: few; v_gene: TRBV30; CDR3aa: CAWSRGGDEDIQYF; CDR3nt: TGTGCCTGGAGTAGAGGGGGCGACGAAGACATTCAGTACTTC
j_gene: TRBJ2-1; d_gene: TRBD1; abundance: few; v_gene: TRBV30; CDR3aa: CASSNRGEQFF; CDR3nt: TGTGCCTCATCCAACAGGGGTGAGCAGTTCTTC
j_gene: TRBJ2-1; d_gene: -; abundance: -; v_gene: TRBV5-6; CDR3aa: CASSRAASSYNEQFF; CDR3nt: TGTGCCAGCAGCCGGGCGGCATCATCCTACAATGAGCAGTTCTTC
j_gene: TRBJ2-7; d_gene: -; abundance: -; v_gene: TRBV29-1; CDR3aa: CSVEAPGPGEQYF; CDR3nt: TGCAGCGTTGAGGCTCCAGGGCCAGGAGAGCAGTACTTC